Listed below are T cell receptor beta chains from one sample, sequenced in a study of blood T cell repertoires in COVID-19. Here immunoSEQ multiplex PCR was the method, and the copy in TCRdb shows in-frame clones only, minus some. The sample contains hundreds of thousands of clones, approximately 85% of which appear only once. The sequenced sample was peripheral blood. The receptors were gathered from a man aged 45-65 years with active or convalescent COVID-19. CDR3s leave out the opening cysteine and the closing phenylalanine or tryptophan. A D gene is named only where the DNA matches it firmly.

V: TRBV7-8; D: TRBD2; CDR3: ASSQPGGGRETQY
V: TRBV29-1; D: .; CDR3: SVPRPGVGNNEQF
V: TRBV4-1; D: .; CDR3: ASSQDLLPNEQF
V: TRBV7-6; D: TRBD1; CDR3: ASSRAVGTVLSEGAF
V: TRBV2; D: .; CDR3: ASSRQVGSTEAF
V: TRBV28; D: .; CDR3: ASSMGGQIYNQPQH
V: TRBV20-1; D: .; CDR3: SATRETQY
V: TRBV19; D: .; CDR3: ASSIRATQPQH
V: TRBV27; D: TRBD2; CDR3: ASSLGGPYEQY
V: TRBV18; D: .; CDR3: ASSPTADYHEQY
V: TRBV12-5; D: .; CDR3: ASGDEGEPLQEQY
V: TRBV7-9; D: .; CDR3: ASSFSGRTEQY
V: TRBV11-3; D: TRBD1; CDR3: ASSLRDRGTDTQY
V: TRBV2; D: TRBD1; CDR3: ASGSYRGLKNEQF
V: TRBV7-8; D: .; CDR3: ASSPLTRGTQY
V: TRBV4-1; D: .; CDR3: ASSQDGAWGEAF
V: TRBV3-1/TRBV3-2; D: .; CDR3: ASSRGSGTGELF
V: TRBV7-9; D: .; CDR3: ASSPRGQNIQY
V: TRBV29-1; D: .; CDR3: SVQGPGMNTEAF
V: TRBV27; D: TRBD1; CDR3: ASSYRDRGRNEQF
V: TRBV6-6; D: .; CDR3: ASSYSPGGNYGYT
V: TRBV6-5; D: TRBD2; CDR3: ASSAGTSLNEQF
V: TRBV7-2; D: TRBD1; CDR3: ASSAVGQGMPQH
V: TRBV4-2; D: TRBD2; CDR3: ASSPAGTSSYNEQF
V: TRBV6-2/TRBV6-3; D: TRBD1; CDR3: ASSPTGAVFGYT
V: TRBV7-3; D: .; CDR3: ASSLRLDGTDTQY
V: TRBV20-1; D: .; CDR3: SASLYTLLAQETQY
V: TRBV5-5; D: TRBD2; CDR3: ASSETSGVNEQF
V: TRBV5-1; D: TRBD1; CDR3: ASSLGTGTETQY
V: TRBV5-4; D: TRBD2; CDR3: ASSLAGGGETQY
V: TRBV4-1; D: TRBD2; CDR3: ASSPRAGIDEQY
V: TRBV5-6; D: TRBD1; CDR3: ASSRFDRGRQQPQH
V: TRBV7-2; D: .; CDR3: ASSSRGRYGYT
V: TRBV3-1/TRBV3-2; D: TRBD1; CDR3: ASSPSQGGYGYT
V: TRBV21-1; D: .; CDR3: ASNKNSESSYEQY
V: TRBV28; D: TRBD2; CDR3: ASRKPGRGNQETQY
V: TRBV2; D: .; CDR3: ASSGYSSNQPQH
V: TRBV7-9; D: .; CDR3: ASSLFSRDGLDTQY
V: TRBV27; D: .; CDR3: ASRGEGSYNSPLH
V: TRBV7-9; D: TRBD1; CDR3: ASSSTKRQGGYT